The clone carrying this T cell receptor (beta chain) occurred a few times. As yet, its antigen is unknown. PCR was performed using 60 Vbeta and 13 Jbeta primers. The assay was immunoSEQ multiplex PCR, and TCRdb's table has in-frame clones only and misses some. The sample yields about 180,000 clones, approximately 88% seen once. This sample was included in a study of cytomegalovirus exposure and HLA in healthy donors. Study in general: Genetic ancestry analysis placed approximately 80% of the 398 donors that were genotyped in the Caucasian-associated cluster. Study conclusions and caveats: With DRB1 most and HLA-C fewest, TCR association rates differed between HLA loci in a later analysis.

The germline V gene has CDR1 SGHKS and CDR2 YYEKEE (reference sequence). V dropped 3 bases and J dropped 0; count of bases not matched to a gene: 3. This CDR3 region has 16 residues. The sequencing sample was made of PBMCs. J is TRBJ2-7 and V is TRBV5-5; 13 nucleotides align to TRBD2. This clonotype was sampled from a boy aged 2 to 9 in good health and CMV-seronegative. CDR3 in amino acids: CASSSTSGGTSYEQYV. The CDR3 DNA is TGTGCCAGCAGCTCGACTAGCGGGGGGACCTCCTACGAGCAGTACGTC.